A single sample is the source of the 11 T cell receptor beta chains below, sequenced in a study of blood T cells in healthy people across ages (dated by TCRdb to about 2015). Libraries were built with 5' RACE. The sequencer listed for this sample is Illumina HiSeq 2500. A second PCR of about 6 to 11 cycles was performed with a sample-barcoded 5' primer and a J-beta primer mix. The public sequencing data were trimmed at Q25 with fastp and processed into clonotypes with MiXCR by TCRdb, which kept only in-frame beta chains. Each entry is one CDR3 protein sequence, shown with its most common DNA and genes. The sample table contains some 1,500,000 distinct CDR3 sequences; only one count was recorded for roughly two fifths of them. The top ten hold around 4% of the sample. The sequencing input was blood. Receptor source: a woman aged 18-29 years in good health.

J is TRBJ1-1 and V is TRBV7-8; D may be TRBD1 (6 bases). V lost 7 bases to trimming and J lost 1 base, with 16 bases between them. This CDR3 is built from 15 residues. The germline V gene encodes CDR1 SGHVS and CDR2 FQNEAQ. CDR3 region: CASTGVGAANTEAFF. The CDR3 nucleotides are TGTGCCAGCACGGGGGTGGGGGCCGCGAACACTGAAGCTTTCTTT.

The rearrangement joins TRBV6-5 to TRBJ2-7; no clear D gene. This CDR3 is 12 amino acids long. Germline CDR1 reads MNHEY; CDR2 reads SVGAGI. V lost 7 bases and J 1 base, leaving 8 bases between the germline ends. The CDR3 region is CASTGRSYEQYF. The CDR3 DNA sequence: TGTGCCAGCACCGGCAGATCCTACGAGCAGTACTTC.

The gene calls are TRBV20-1 and TRBJ1-1, with unresolved D. V lost 4 bases and J lost 1, with 10 bases in between. Germline assignment: CDR1 DFQATT and CDR2 SNEGSKA (reference sequence). The CDR3 is 13 residues long. DNA of the CDR3: TGCAGTGCTAACGAAAATCCGAACACTGAAGCTTTCTTT. Translating it yields CSANENPNTEAFF.

The genes are TRBV9 and TRBJ2-7; D possibly corresponds to TRBD2 (6 bases). The end of the DNA aligns better with TRBJ2-5, so the J call may be wrong. This CDR3 region has 15 residues. Per the germline V gene, CDR1 is SGDLS and CDR2 is YYNGEE. The CDR3 nucleotides are TGTGCCAGCAGCGCCCGTCCCTGGGGAGGAGAGACCCAGTACTTC. Its translation is CASSARPWGGETQYF.

The chain links TRBV27 to TRBJ2-3; possibly TRBD1 for D (5 bases). V lost 5 bases and J 5 bases, leaving 23 bases between the germline ends. Germline V gene lookup returns CDR1 MNHEY and CDR2 SMNVEV (reference sequence). The CDR3 contains 17 residues. The CDR3 DNA sequence: TGTGCCAGCAGTAGATACCCGTTAATGCAGGGCAAAGATACGCAGTATTTT. Its translation: CASSRYPLMQGKDTQYF.

The chain links TRBV20-1 to TRBJ1-1; 8 bases match TRBD1. V dropped 6 bases and J dropped 7; count of bases not matched to a gene: 10. The CDR3 covers 13 residues. Germline CDR1 reads DFQATT; CDR2 reads SNEGSKA (reference sequence). The CDR3 loop is CSASPGGPFEAFF. The CDR3 DNA follows: TGCAGTGCCTCTCCAGGGGGCCCTTTTGAAGCTTTCTTT.

This clonotype was seen a handful of times. The chain recombines TRBV5-1 with TRBJ2-1; D gene ambiguous. The germline gives CDR1 SGHRS, CDR2 YFSETQ. V lost 0 bases and J lost 0, with 7 bases in between. The CDR3 contains 15 residues. CDR3 protein: CASSLVQTSYNEQFF. The CDR3 nucleotides read TGCGCCAGCAGCTTGGTCCAGACCTCCTACAATGAGCAGTTCTTC. The full variable domain, in which reference TRBV5-1 and TRBJ2-1 provide the parts outside the CDR3, is KAGVTQTPRYLIKTRGQQVTLSCSPISGHRSVSWYQQTPGQGLQFLFEYFSETQRNKGNFPGRFSGRQFSNSRSEMNVSTLELGDSALYLCASSLVQTSYNEQFFGPGTRLTVL.

The chain uses TRBV12-3 or TRBV12-4 and TRBJ1-2; D gene ambiguous. The CDR3 is 13 amino acids. V was trimmed by 5 bases and J by 7 bases, leaving 14 bases between them. The CDR3 DNA reads TGTGCCAGCAGTCAAGGACCGCCCCCTGGCTACACCTTC. Its translation: CASSQGPPPGYTF.

This clonotype was detected only a few times. The genes are TRBV25-1 and TRBJ2-3; 7 positions match TRBD1. The CDR3 loop spans 15 amino acids. Losses at the gene ends were 9 bases for V and 4 bases for J; bases not matched to a gene: 13. Germline CDR1 and CDR2: MGHDK and SYGVNS. The CDR3 sequence is CASSPRQGVADTQYF. DNA for the CDR3: TGTGCCAGTTCCCCCCGACAGGGAGTAGCAGATACGCAGTATTTT.

The table lists this clonotype with a few counts. The chain carries TRBV7-2 and TRBJ1-5; unclear D gene. V lost 1 base and J lost 5, with 12 bases in between. This CDR3 contains 15 residues. Germline CDR1 SGHTA, CDR2 FQGNSA. The CDR3 here is CASSLVATLDQPQHF. In nucleotides, the CDR3 is TGTGCCAGCAGCTTAGTGGCCACCTTGGATCAGCCCCAGCATTTT.

The genes are TRBV20-1 and TRBJ2-1; D not resolved. Per the germline V gene, CDR1 is DFQATT and CDR2 is SNEGSKA (reference sequence). This CDR3 region has 13 residues. V lost 4 bases and J lost 2, with 9 bases in between. CDR3 loop: CSAMADPYNEQFF. For the CDR3, the DNA is TGCAGTGCTATGGCGGATCCCTACAATGAGCAGTTCTTC.